The source of this TCR beta chain is a study of Ad26.COV2.S vaccination and SARS-CoV-2 variants. The study, taken as a whole, reports: Responses of T cells in total may have been underestimated by the TCR breadth and depth analyses. Comparability of non-spike TCR breadth was observed across vaccine and placebo recipients. Individuals receiving vaccine had higher spike-specific TCR breadth than placebo recipients did. Reported post-vaccination CD8+ and CD4+ T cell responses to spike showed substantial breadth.

The protocol was immunoSEQ multiplex PCR, while the TCRdb copy is restricted to in-frame clones and leaves out a portion. The table includes about 180,000 clones, roughly 85% detected once. Trimming removed 4 bases from V and 4 bases from J, with 13 bases in between. Germline values: CDR1 ENHRY, CDR2 SYGVKD. This CDR3 contains 14 residues. Points on this clone: Its cognate antigen is unknown.

The sample consisted of peripheral blood, taken after recovery from COVID-19. This clonotype was sampled from a human donor who had recovered from COVID-19. The chain employs TRBV10-3 and TRBJ1-1; D ambiguous. For the CDR3, the DNA is TGTGCCATCAGTGCAGGTAGAGGGAGCACTGAAGCTTTCTTT. Residues: CAISAGRGSTEAFF.